Listed below are T cell receptor beta chains from one sample, sequenced in a study of sequential checkpoint blockade in melanoma. Only in-frame clones appear in the TCRdb table, and some are missing; sequencing was by immunoSEQ multiplex PCR. The sample lists roughly 20,000 clones, more than 55% occurring once. The material was CD8+ T cells sorted from blood (inferred from file names), obtained from a patient given nivolumab and ipilimumab in sequence. The receptor source for this set is a human donor with melanoma. The CDR3 runs from the conserved cysteine through the conserved F or W. Fields, in order: V gene, J gene, clone size, D gene, CDR3 protein, CDR3 DNA. The D gene is left open where the match is weak. Size is stated for part of the rows, as once, few or many counts, or as a class when the clone is expanded.

v_gene: TRBV2
j_gene: TRBJ2-7
abundance: NA
d_gene: TRBD2
CDR3aa: CASSDSGGGEQYF
CDR3nt: TGTGCCAGCAGTGATAGCGGGGGGGGCGAGCAGTACTTC

v_gene: TRBV29-1
j_gene: TRBJ2-7
abundance: NA
d_gene: TRBD1
CDR3aa: CSPKGLQGARYEQYF
CDR3nt: TGCAGCCCGAAGGGGTTACAGGGGGCAAGGTACGAGCAGTACTTC

v_gene: TRBV14
j_gene: TRBJ2-7
abundance: NA
d_gene: TRBD1
CDR3aa: CASSREGARSYEQYF
CDR3nt: TGTGCCAGCAGCCGAGAGGGGGCCCGTTCCTACGAGCAGTACTTC

v_gene: TRBV27
j_gene: TRBJ2-5
abundance: NA
d_gene: NA
CDR3aa: CASSYTDRSRTQYF
CDR3nt: TGTGCCAGCAGTTATACCGACAGGTCAAGGACCCAGTACTTC

v_gene: TRBV14
j_gene: TRBJ1-1
abundance: NA
d_gene: TRBD1
CDR3aa: CASSHLTGGGLGEAFF
CDR3nt: TGTGCCAGCAGCCATTTGACAGGGGGCGGACTCGGTGAAGCTTTCTTT

v_gene: TRBV6-5
j_gene: TRBJ2-5
abundance: NA
d_gene: NA
CDR3aa: CASSYSPEGEETQYF
CDR3nt: TGTGCCAGCAGTTACTCGCCGGAGGGAGAAGAGACCCAGTACTTC

v_gene: TRBV7-6
j_gene: TRBJ2-2
abundance: few
d_gene: TRBD2
CDR3aa: CASSPMGLAGGFTGELFF
CDR3nt: TGTGCCAGCAGCCCAATGGGACTAGCGGGAGGCTTTACCGGGGAGCTGTTTTTT

v_gene: TRBV27
j_gene: TRBJ1-1
abundance: few
d_gene: NA
CDR3aa: CASYEGRGTEAFF
CDR3nt: TGTGCCAGCTACGAGGGCCGGGGCACTGAAGCTTTCTTT

v_gene: TRBV7-9
j_gene: TRBJ2-7
abundance: once
d_gene: NA
CDR3aa: CASSSFRQSNYEQYF
CDR3nt: TGTGCCAGCAGCTCGTTTAGACAGTCTAACTACGAGCAGTACTTC

v_gene: TRBV6-1
j_gene: TRBJ2-7
abundance: NA
d_gene: NA
CDR3aa: CASSEARVAPAYEQYF
CDR3nt: TGTGCCAGCAGTGAAGCGCGAGTAGCGCCAGCCTACGAGCAGTACTTC

v_gene: TRBV9
j_gene: TRBJ2-3
abundance: NA
d_gene: NA
CDR3aa: CASSVGARGGSDTQYF
CDR3nt: TGTGCCAGCAGCGTAGGAGCTAGGGGAGGTTCAGATACGCAGTATTTT

v_gene: TRBV29-1
j_gene: TRBJ1-5
abundance: NA
d_gene: NA
CDR3aa: CSVENTGSNQPQHF
CDR3nt: TGCAGCGTGGAGAATACAGGGAGCAATCAGCCCCAGCATTTT

v_gene: TRBV11-2
j_gene: TRBJ2-1
abundance: NA
d_gene: NA
CDR3aa: CASSLGPGKPYNEQFF
CDR3nt: TGTGCCAGCAGCTTAGGTCCAGGGAAACCCTACAATGAGCAGTTCTTC

v_gene: TRBV30
j_gene: TRBJ1-1
abundance: NA
d_gene: TRBD1
CDR3aa: CAKQGAVTEAFF
CDR3nt: TGTGCGAAACAGGGGGCGGTCACTGAAGCTTTCTTT

v_gene: TRBV29-1
j_gene: TRBJ2-3
abundance: NA
d_gene: TRBD2
CDR3aa: CSVEDLMLAGTGYTQYF
CDR3nt: TGCAGCGTTGAAGATCTCATGCTAGCGGGTACAGGGTATACGCAGTATTTT

v_gene: TRBV10-3
j_gene: TRBJ2-3
abundance: NA
d_gene: TRBD2
CDR3aa: CAISGTSGGRTDTQYF
CDR3nt: TGTGCCATCAGTGGTACTAGCGGGGGACGCACAGATACGCAGTATTTT

v_gene: TRBV11-3
j_gene: TRBJ2-7
abundance: NA
d_gene: TRBD2
CDR3aa: CASSLRTSGNEQYF
CDR3nt: TGTGCCAGCAGCTTAAGGACTAGCGGGAACGAGCAGTACTTC

v_gene: TRBV25-1
j_gene: TRBJ1-5
abundance: NA
d_gene: NA
CDR3aa: CANTRRGDQPQHF
CDR3nt: TGTGCCAACACGAGGCGGGGAGATCAGCCCCAGCATTTT

v_gene: TRBV5-4
j_gene: TRBJ2-3
abundance: few
d_gene: TRBD1
CDR3aa: CASSLGQGSTDTQYF
CDR3nt: TGTGCCAGCAGCTTAGGACAGGGAAGCACAGATACGCAGTATTTT

v_gene: TRBV7-9
j_gene: TRBJ2-2
abundance: NA
d_gene: TRBD1
CDR3aa: CASSLYRGDTGELFF
CDR3nt: TGTGCCAGCAGCTTATACAGGGGGGACACCGGGGAGCTGTTTTTT

v_gene: TRBV7-6
j_gene: TRBJ1-1
abundance: once
d_gene: NA
CDR3aa: CASSLLENTEAFF
CDR3nt: TGTGCCAGCAGCCTGTTAGAGAACACTGAAGCTTTCTTT

v_gene: TRBV21-1
j_gene: TRBJ2-7
abundance: NA
d_gene: NA
CDR3aa: CASSKETYGEQYF
CDR3nt: TGTGCCAGCAGCAAGGAGACCTACGGCGAGCAGTACTTC

v_gene: TRBV13
j_gene: TRBJ2-7
abundance: NA
d_gene: TRBD2
CDR3aa: CASSSGGGYEQYF
CDR3nt: TGTGCCAGCAGCTCCGGGGGGGGGTACGAGCAGTACTTC

v_gene: TRBV13
j_gene: TRBJ2-5
abundance: NA
d_gene: TRBD2
CDR3aa: CASSLGYLAGYQETQYF
CDR3nt: TGTGCCAGCAGCTTAGGTTATTTAGCGGGATACCAAGAGACCCAGTACTTC

v_gene: TRBV4-3
j_gene: TRBJ2-3
abundance: few
d_gene: NA
CDR3aa: CASSPPGEDTQYF
CDR3nt: TGCGCCAGCAGCCCCCCCGGGGAAGATACGCAGTATTTT

v_gene: TRBV2
j_gene: TRBJ2-7
abundance: medium-sized
d_gene: NA
CDR3aa: CASKQGYEQYF
CDR3nt: TGTGCCAGCAAACAGGGTTACGAGCAGTACTTC

v_gene: TRBV10-3
j_gene: TRBJ2-7
abundance: NA
d_gene: TRBD1
CDR3aa: CAISESGGQAYEQYF
CDR3nt: TGTGCCATCAGTGAGTCGGGGGGACAGGCCTACGAGCAGTACTTC

v_gene: TRBV7-8
j_gene: TRBJ2-7
abundance: NA
d_gene: TRBD1
CDR3aa: CASSYPGQGLYEQYF
CDR3nt: TGTGCCAGCAGCTATCCGGGACAGGGGTTATACGAGCAGTACTTC

v_gene: TRBV19
j_gene: TRBJ1-5
abundance: NA
d_gene: NA
CDR3aa: CASSIVPVPQGNQPQHF
CDR3nt: TGTGCCAGTAGTATAGTGCCGGTGCCCCAAGGCAATCAGCCCCAGCATTTT

v_gene: TRBV5-1
j_gene: TRBJ2-5
abundance: NA
d_gene: TRBD2
CDR3aa: CASSGGTSDSETQYF
CDR3nt: TGCGCCAGCAGCGGCGGGACTAGCGATTCGGAGACCCAGTACTTC

v_gene: TRBV4-1
j_gene: TRBJ1-4
abundance: few
d_gene: NA
CDR3aa: CASSQGDGRGGGEKLFF
CDR3nt: TGCGCCAGCAGCCAAGGGGACGGGAGGGGGGGTGGCGAAAAACTGTTTTTT

v_gene: TRBV9
j_gene: TRBJ1-3
abundance: few
d_gene: TRBD1
CDR3aa: CASSAPKTGASSGNTIYF
CDR3nt: TGTGCCAGCAGCGCACCAAAAACAGGGGCCTCCTCTGGAAACACCATATATTTT

v_gene: TRBV4-2
j_gene: TRBJ1-5
abundance: NA
d_gene: TRBD1
CDR3aa: CASSQDGQGVNQPQHF
CDR3nt: TGTGCCAGCAGCCAGGACGGACAGGGGGTTAATCAGCCCCAGCATTTT

v_gene: TRBV5-1
j_gene: TRBJ2-1
abundance: once
d_gene: TRBD2
CDR3aa: CASSLRGGSYNEQFF
CDR3nt: TGCGCCAGCAGCTTACGGGGGGGATCCTACAATGAGCAGTTCTTC

v_gene: TRBV6-6
j_gene: TRBJ1-5
abundance: medium-sized
d_gene: NA
CDR3aa: CASSYSGVQPQHF
CDR3nt: TGTGCCAGCAGTTACTCAGGGGTTCAGCCCCAGCATTTT

v_gene: TRBV5-6
j_gene: TRBJ1-1
abundance: NA
d_gene: TRBD1
CDR3aa: CASSLAGQGTVNTEAFF
CDR3nt: TGTGCCAGCAGCTTGGCCGGACAGGGTACCGTGAACACTGAAGCTTTCTTT

v_gene: TRBV5-6
j_gene: TRBJ1-5
abundance: once
d_gene: TRBD1
CDR3aa: CASSSRDRSLYSNQPQHF
CDR3nt: TGTGCCAGCAGCTCCCGGGACAGGTCCCTATATAGCAATCAGCCCCAGCATTTT

v_gene: TRBV29-1
j_gene: TRBJ2-7
abundance: NA
d_gene: NA
CDR3aa: CSVEKTTGAYEQYF
CDR3nt: TGCAGCGTTGAGAAAACCACAGGAGCCTACGAGCAGTACTTC

v_gene: TRBV14
j_gene: TRBJ1-1
abundance: medium-sized
d_gene: NA
CDR3aa: CASRRRMNTEAFF
CDR3nt: TGTGCCAGCCGACGGCGGATGAACACTGAAGCTTTCTTT

v_gene: TRBV6-6
j_gene: TRBJ1-5
abundance: NA
d_gene: TRBD1
CDR3aa: CASSYVQGDNQPQHF
CDR3nt: TGTGCCAGCAGTTACGTTCAGGGGGATAATCAGCCCCAGCATTTT

v_gene: TRBV27
j_gene: TRBJ1-2
abundance: NA
d_gene: TRBD1
CDR3aa: CASRTGQGAFGYTF
CDR3nt: TGTGCCAGCAGGACGGGACAGGGGGCTTTTGGCTACACCTTC

v_gene: TRBV5-4
j_gene: TRBJ2-7
abundance: NA
d_gene: TRBD2
CDR3aa: CASSFFVAGAYEQYF
CDR3nt: TGTGCCAGCAGCTTTTTCGTAGCGGGAGCCTACGAGCAGTACTTC

v_gene: TRBV6-5
j_gene: TRBJ2-7
abundance: NA
d_gene: NA
CDR3aa: CASSGFSSYEQYF
CDR3nt: TGTGCCAGCAGTGGATTCTCTAGCTACGAGCAGTACTTC

v_gene: TRBV6-5
j_gene: TRBJ2-7
abundance: NA
d_gene: TRBD1
CDR3aa: CASSYRDSQSYEQYF
CDR3nt: TGTGCCAGCAGTTACAGGGACAGCCAAAGCTACGAGCAGTACTTC

v_gene: TRBV2
j_gene: TRBJ2-1
abundance: NA
d_gene: NA
CDR3aa: CASGSVNEQFF
CDR3nt: TGTGCCAGCGGTAGTGTCAATGAGCAGTTCTTC

v_gene: TRBV7-3
j_gene: TRBJ2-1
abundance: NA
d_gene: TRBD1
CDR3aa: CASSLTRQGYNEQFF
CDR3nt: TGTGCCAGCAGCTTGACGAGACAGGGGTACAATGAGCAGTTCTTC

v_gene: TRBV2
j_gene: TRBJ1-1
abundance: NA
d_gene: TRBD1
CDR3aa: CASSERGLGTEAFF
CDR3nt: TGTGCCAGCAGTGAAAGGGGGCTTGGCACTGAAGCTTTCTTT

v_gene: TRBV13
j_gene: TRBJ2-7
abundance: once
d_gene: TRBD1
CDR3aa: CASSREGANPYEQYF
CDR3nt: TGTGCCAGCAGCCGAGAGGGGGCTAACCCCTACGAGCAGTACTTC

v_gene: TRBV5-1
j_gene: TRBJ1-2
abundance: NA
d_gene: NA
CDR3aa: CASSSGQHYGYTF
CDR3nt: TGCGCCAGCAGCTCCGGACAGCACTATGGCTACACCTTC

v_gene: TRBV27
j_gene: TRBJ1-2
abundance: NA
d_gene: TRBD1
CDR3aa: CASSLEDRLNYGYTF
CDR3nt: TGTGCCAGCAGTTTAGAGGACAGGCTCAACTATGGCTACACCTTC

v_gene: TRBV27
j_gene: TRBJ2-7
abundance: once
d_gene: TRBD2
CDR3aa: CASSLAGVTFYEQYF
CDR3nt: TGTGCCAGCAGTTTAGCGGGAGTTACATTCTACGAGCAGTACTTC

v_gene: TRBV27
j_gene: TRBJ1-4
abundance: NA
d_gene: NA
CDR3aa: CASSGGNEKLFF
CDR3nt: TGTGCCAGCAGTGGGGGGAATGAAAAACTGTTTTTT

v_gene: TRBV10-3
j_gene: TRBJ2-1
abundance: few
d_gene: TRBD2
CDR3aa: CAIRDSLSGRANNEQFF
CDR3nt: TGTGCCATCAGGGATTCCCTTAGCGGGAGGGCCAACAATGAGCAGTTCTTC

v_gene: TRBV19
j_gene: TRBJ1-5
abundance: few
d_gene: NA
CDR3aa: CASSIWGGLYQPQHF
CDR3nt: TGTGCCAGTAGTATATGGGGGGGGCTCTATCAGCCCCAGCATTTT

v_gene: TRBV4-1
j_gene: TRBJ2-1
abundance: NA
d_gene: TRBD2
CDR3aa: CASSQPGGGNEQFF
CDR3nt: TGCGCCAGCAGCCAACCCGGGGGGGGGAATGAGCAGTTCTTC

v_gene: TRBV7-3
j_gene: TRBJ1-1
abundance: once
d_gene: NA
CDR3aa: CASSQHQFNGESTEAFF
CDR3nt: TGTGCCAGCAGCCAACACCAATTCAATGGAGAGAGCACTGAAGCTTTCTTT

v_gene: TRBV7-9
j_gene: TRBJ1-5
abundance: NA
d_gene: TRBD1
CDR3aa: CASSLTGFNQPQHF
CDR3nt: TGTGCCAGCAGCTTGACAGGGTTCAATCAGCCCCAGCATTTT